Below, 29 T cell receptor beta chains from the same sample are listed, as sequenced in a study of human T cells and chemical hapten exposure. TCRdb redid the calling of the RACE reads with MiXCR, one entry per CDR3 protein. The sample consists of 80,000 to 100,000 distinct CDR3 sequences, around 10% of them appearing once. The sample's time point: pre-sensitization, week 0. As for treatment: therapeutic diphenylcyclopropenone sensitization with weekly scalp DPC. Material: whole blood, obtained in connection with sensitization to the hapten diphenylcyclopropenone (DPC). These TCRs come from a woman aged 40 to 50 with alopecia areata. Some clones in this sample may be carry-over from other donors' samples.

The chain has TRBV28 and TRBJ1-2; weak D call: TRBD1 (6 bases). This CDR3 region has 13 residues. V was cut by 8 bases and J by 4 bases, with 14 bases left in between. Germline V gives CDR1 MDHEN, CDR2 SYDVKM. CDR3 sequence (DNA): TGTGCCAGCCTCGAACAGGGAAGCTATGGCTACACCTTC. Translation gives CASLEQGSYGYTF.

This clonotype was observed many times. The CDR3 DNA follows: TGTGCCAGCAGTAACTGGACAGGGCTTAACTATGGCTACACCTTC. This gives the protein CASSNWTGLNYGYTF. V and J are TRBV12-3 or TRBV12-4 and TRBJ1-2; 8 bases align to TRBD1. CDR3 length: 15 residues. The trim removed 5 bases at V and 1 base at J, leaving 6 bases unmatched.

This clonotype has a count of ten or more. The chain employs TRBV6-6 and TRBJ1-3; 8 bases fit TRBD1. With 6 bases clipped from V and 2 bases from J, the junction kept 12 bases outside the gene matches. Germline V gene data show CDR1 as MNHNY and CDR2 as SVGAGI (reference sequence). The CDR3 runs to 17 residues. DNA for the CDR3: TGTGCCAGCAGCGTCGGGACAGGAGAGATGGCTGGAAACACCATATATTTT. Amino acids: CASSVGTGEMAGNTIYF.

This clonotype was seen more than once but under ten times. The genes are TRBV6-2 or TRBV6-3 and TRBJ2-7; D is possibly TRBD1 (5 bases). The CDR3 spans 13 residues. V was shortened by 10 bases and J by 3 bases, with 16 bases between the two germline ends. Germline V CDR1 and CDR2: MNHEY, SVGEGT. Here the CDR3 reads CATLQGWGYEQYF. The CDR3 DNA is TGTGCCACCCTCCAGGGATGGGGCTACGAGCAGTACTTC.

The chain is built from TRBV12-3 or TRBV12-4 and TRBJ1-2; D is unresolved. Trimming cost V 11 bases and J 4 bases, with 14 bases left between them. CDR3 length: 12 residues. As DNA, the CDR3 is TGTGCCTGCCGGACGGCCCTCTATGGCTACACCTTC. This gives the protein CACRTALYGYTF.

The chain couples TRBV7-6 to TRBJ1-1; 9 nucleotides align to TRBD1. The J segment lost 4 bases and the V segment lost 4 bases, leaving 10 bases of the junction unmatched. The CDR3 contains 16 residues. The V gene's germline CDR1 is SGHVS and CDR2 FNYEAQ. The CDR3 DNA follows: TGTGCCAGCAGCTCAACGGACAGGGGTAGCGGCACTGAAGCTTTCTTT. Protein: CASSSTDRGSGTEAFF.

This clonotype has just a few counts. V and J are TRBV14 and TRBJ1-2, with D perhaps matching TRBD1 (6 bases). Germline V gene lookup returns CDR1 SGHDN and CDR2 FVKESK. The CDR3 spans 13 residues. Trimming removed 3 bases at V and 4 bases at J, with 9 bases between. CDR3 bases: TGTGCCAGCAGCCACCGGACAGCCTATGGCTACACCTTC. Translation: CASSHRTAYGYTF.

The chain recombines TRBV19 with TRBJ1-5; 11 bases align to TRBD1. The J segment lost 6 bases and the V segment lost 5 bases, leaving 3 bases of the junction unmatched. There are 14 residues in the CDR3. Germline CDR1 reads LNHDA; CDR2 reads SQIVND (reference sequence). This CDR3 is CASSGQGASQPQHF. The DNA of the CDR3 is TGTGCCAGTAGTGGACAGGGGGCGAGTCAGCCCCAGCATTTT. Combining the CDR3 with reference TRBV19 and TRBJ1-5 gives the whole variable domain DGGITQSPKYLFRKEGQNVTLSCEQNLNHDAMYWYRQDPGQGLRLIYYSQIVNDFQKGDIAEGYSVSREKKESFPLTVTSAQKNPTAFYLCASSGQGASQPQHFGDGTRLSIL.

This clonotype was observed a handful of times. The chain's CDR3 is CASSPRAGKETQYF. The CDR3 nucleotides read TGCGCCAGCAGCCCAAGGGCGGGGAAAGAGACCCAGTACTTC. The chain joins TRBV4-3 to TRBJ2-5; maybe TRBD2 (6 bases). Per the germline V gene, CDR1 is LGHNA and CDR2 is YSLEER. Trimming took off 4 bases at V and 3 bases at J, with 12 bases between the two ends. The CDR3 has 14 amino acids.

The table lists this clonotype with many counts. The CDR3: CASMGTLGTDTQYF. CDR3 DNA: TGTGCCAGCATGGGGACCTTAGGCACAGATACGCAGTATTTT. This chain links TRBV6-1 with TRBJ2-3; either TRBD1 or TRBD2 may fit D (5 bases each). From germline, CDR1 is MNHNS and CDR2 SASEGT. The CDR3 has 14 residues. V was shortened by 7 bases and J by 1 base, with 12 bases between the two germline ends.

This clonotype came up many times. The J gene is TRBJ1-2, the V gene TRBV6-2 or TRBV6-3; D is perhaps TRBD1 (6 bases). There are 13 residues in the CDR3. The V end was cut by 5 bases, the J end by 4 bases, with 11 bases between. Germline lookup yields CDR1 MNHEY and CDR2 SVGEGT. Here the CDR3 reads CASSTWTVYGYTF. The CDR3 nucleotides are TGTGCCAGCAGTACCTGGACAGTCTATGGCTACACCTTC.

Regarding this clonotype: A much larger clone lies one base from this, so it may be a read error. The chain has TRBV4-3 and TRBJ1-1; D is possibly TRBD1 (5 bases). This CDR3 is built from 15 residues. Looked up from germline, CDR1 is LGHNA and CDR2 is YSLEER. The CDR3 loop is CAGSQDRRGAAEAFF. The CDR3, as DNA: TGCGCCGGCAGCCAAGATAGGAGGGGCGCTGCTGAAGCTTTCTTT.

This clonotype was detected only a few times. This rearrangement joins TRBV5-6 to TRBJ1-1; D gene unclear. The CDR3 is 15 residues long. Germline lookup yields CDR1 SGHDT and CDR2 YYEEEE. Trimming cost V 0 bases and J 4 bases, with 13 bases left between them. CDR3 in DNA: TGTGCCAGCAGCTTGGGGGCCCTGTGGGGCACTGAAGCTTTCTTT. This codes for CASSLGALWGTEAFF.

The chain joins TRBV6-6 to TRBJ1-3; perhaps TRBD1 as D (6 bases). Germline V CDR1 and CDR2: MNHNY, SVGAGI (reference sequence). CDR3 length: 19 amino acids. V was clipped by 2 bases and J by 0 bases, with 20 bases between them. The CDR3 region has the DNA TGTGCCAGCAGTTACCCCCGGCAGGGGCTAAGGGGCTCTGGAAACACCATATATTTT. This codes for CASSYPRQGLRGSGNTIYF.

This clonotype has ten or more counts. The V call is TRBV2, the J call TRBJ1-4; D gene uncertain. CDR1 is SNHLY, CDR2 FYNNEI, per germline. The CDR3 covers 15 residues. Trimming cost V 2 bases and J 0 bases, with 7 bases left between them. The CDR3 DNA reads as TGTGCCAGCAGTGAATGGGCGGCAACTAATGAAAAACTGTTTTTT. It translates to CASSEWAATNEKLFF. The full variable domain, with the rest looked up from reference TRBV2 and TRBJ1-4, is EPEVTQTPSHQVTQMGQEVILRCVPISNHLYFYWYRQILGQKVEFLVSFYNNEISEKSEIFDDQFSVERPDGSNFTLKIRSTKLEDSAMYFCASSEWAATNEKLFFGSGTQLSVL.

The genes are TRBV23-1 and TRBJ2-5; tentatively, D is TRBD1 (5 bases). Being an ORF, TRBV23-1 has a function that is uncertain. V was pared by 7 bases and J by 3 bases, with 18 bases between. There are 15 residues in the CDR3. CDR3 bases: TGCGCCAGCACCGTGGGGCCCGAAAGGGAAGAGACCCAGTACTTC. This sequence encodes CASTVGPEREETQYF.

This clonotype was detected many times. V is TRBV6-5 and J is TRBJ1-2; the match to TRBD1 covers 7 bases. Germline-derived CDR1 and CDR2 are MNHEY and SVGAGI. After removal of 0 bases from V and 4 bases from J, the junction contained 5 bases not matched to a gene. The CDR3 is 15 residues long. CDR3 in amino acids: CASSYSEGAGYGYTF. The CDR3, as DNA: TGTGCCAGCAGTTACTCTGAGGGGGCCGGCTATGGCTACACCTTC.

This clonotype was seen ten or more times. V gene TRBV6-2 or TRBV6-3 combines with J gene TRBJ2-2; 9 bases line up with TRBD2. J was trimmed by 5 bases and V by 4 bases; bases with no gene match: 5. CDR1 is MNHEY, CDR2 SVGEGT, per germline. The CDR3 contains 15 residues. CDR3 bases: TGTGCCAGCAGTTTTGGTCTAGCGGGAACCGGGGAGCTGTTTTTT. This translates into CASSFGLAGTGELFF.

This clonotype was counted a few times. V gene TRBV4-3 combines with J gene TRBJ1-5, with D unresolved. Germline CDR1 reads LGHNA; CDR2 reads YSLEER. This CDR3 contains 14 residues. V was shortened by 4 bases and J by 2 bases, with 9 bases between the two germline ends. The CDR3 here is CASSLTSGNQPQHF. CDR3 nucleotide sequence: TGCGCCAGCAGCCTTACCTCTGGCAATCAGCCCCAGCATTTT.

This clonotype has a handful of counts. The chain joins TRBV6-5 to TRBJ1-1; weak D call: TRBD1 (5 bases). This CDR3 has 13 residues. V lost 2 bases and J lost 5, with 9 bases in between. CDR1 is MNHEY and CDR2 is SVGAGI in the germline V gene. CDR3: CASSYAGRTEAFF. The CDR3 DNA is TGTGCCAGCAGTTACGCGGGGCGAACTGAAGCTTTCTTT.

This clonotype was recorded many times. The V gene is TRBV20-1, the J gene TRBJ2-2, with 10 positions matching TRBD2. This CDR3 contains 14 residues. Per germline, CDR1 DFQATT and CDR2 SNEGSKA (reference sequence). The CDR3 loop reads CALSGGAATGELFF. For the CDR3, the DNA is TGCGCCTTAAGCGGGGGGGCCGCCACCGGGGAGCTGTTTTTT.

This clonotype was seen ten or more times. The rearrangement links TRBV20-1 to TRBJ2-7, with D hard to call. This CDR3 is built from 15 residues. V lost 1 base and J lost 0, with 13 bases in between. Germline V gene lookup returns CDR1 DFQATT and CDR2 SNEGSKA (reference sequence). CDR3 nucleotides: TGCAGTGCTAGAGGGGCCCAACGGAGCTCCTACGAGCAGTACTTC. It specifies CSARGAQRSSYEQYF.

This clonotype has a count of ten or more. This chain connects TRBV15 to TRBJ2-1, with D perhaps being TRBD1 or TRBD2 (7 bases each). The V end was cut by 0 bases, the J end by 4 bases, with 10 bases between. Germline assignment: CDR1 LNHNV and CDR2 YYDKDF (reference sequence). The CDR3 length is 15 residues. CDR3 sequence: CATSRDQGGYNEQFF. The DNA of the CDR3 is TGTGCCACCAGCAGAGATCAGGGGGGGTACAATGAGCAGTTCTTC.

V usage is TRBV5-1 and J usage is TRBJ2-1, with D perhaps given as TRBD1 or TRBD2 (5 bases each). The CDR3 is made up of 16 amino acids. Trimming pared 0 bases from V and 2 bases from J, leaving 12 bases between. Germline values: CDR1 SGHRS, CDR2 YFSETQ. CDR3 sequence reads: CASSLDPTGPYNEQFF. In DNA, the CDR3 is TGCGCCAGCAGCTTGGACCCCACGGGGCCCTACAATGAGCAGTTCTTC. The entire variable domain, with the rest obtained from reference TRBV5-1 and TRBJ2-1, is as follows: KAGVTQTPRYLIKTRGQQVTLSCSPISGHRSVSWYQQTPGQGLQFLFEYFSETQRNKGNFPGRFSGRQFSNSRSEMNVSTLELGDSALYLCASSLDPTGPYNEQFFGPGTRLTVL.

The chain links TRBV27 to TRBJ1-2; 8 nucleotides match TRBD1. The CDR3 covers 16 residues. From germline, CDR1 is MNHEY and CDR2 SMNVEV (reference sequence). Losses at the gene ends were 3 bases for V and 4 bases for J; bases not matched to a gene: 10. The CDR3 sequence: CASSFRGQEGPYGYTF. In DNA form, the CDR3 reads TGTGCCAGCAGTTTTAGGGGACAGGAGGGCCCCTATGGCTACACCTTC.

This clonotype was recorded many times. The chain links TRBV18 to TRBJ1-5; a weak D match, TRBD1 (5 bases). Germline V CDR1 and CDR2: KGHSH, LQKENI. CDR3 length equals 16 residues. The V gene lost 0 bases and the J gene lost 4 bases, with 13 bases spanning the gap. The CDR3 loop reads CASSPPSAGRNQPQHF. DNA for the CDR3: TGTGCCAGCTCACCACCCTCGGCAGGGCGTAATCAGCCCCAGCATTTT.

This clonotype was detected ten times or more. The chain carries TRBV7-2 and TRBJ1-4; a possible D gene is TRBD1 (5 bases). Per the germline V gene, CDR1 is SGHTA and CDR2 is FQGNSA. Trimming shortened V by 5 bases and J by 12 bases, and 16 bases separated the two germline ends. This CDR3 region has 13 residues. The CDR3 region has the DNA TGTGCCAGCAGCACTAGGGGCGAGACAGAACTGTTTTTT. Translated: CASSTRGETELFF.

This clonotype was counted many times. This chain uses TRBV20-1 with TRBJ2-2; 15 nucleotides agree with TRBD2. Trimming removed 1 base from V and 0 bases from J; junction bases left unmatched: 3. This CDR3 region has 18 residues. From germline, CDR1 is DFQATT and CDR2 SNEGSKA (reference sequence). CDR3 sequence: CSARAGLAGGSNTGELFF. The DNA for the CDR3 is TGCAGTGCTAGAGCGGGACTAGCGGGGGGTTCGAACACCGGGGAGCTGTTTTTT.

This clonotype was seen only a few times. The chain joins TRBV5-5 to TRBJ1-2; possibly TRBD1 for D (5 bases). V was pared by 4 bases and J by 2 bases, with 12 bases between. The CDR3 contains 14 residues. Germline V gene sequence: CDR1 SGHKS, CDR2 YYEKEE (reference sequence). The CDR3 nucleotides are TGTGCCAGCAGCCAGGGACGGGAAAACTATGGCTACACCTTC. Residues: CASSQGRENYGYTF.